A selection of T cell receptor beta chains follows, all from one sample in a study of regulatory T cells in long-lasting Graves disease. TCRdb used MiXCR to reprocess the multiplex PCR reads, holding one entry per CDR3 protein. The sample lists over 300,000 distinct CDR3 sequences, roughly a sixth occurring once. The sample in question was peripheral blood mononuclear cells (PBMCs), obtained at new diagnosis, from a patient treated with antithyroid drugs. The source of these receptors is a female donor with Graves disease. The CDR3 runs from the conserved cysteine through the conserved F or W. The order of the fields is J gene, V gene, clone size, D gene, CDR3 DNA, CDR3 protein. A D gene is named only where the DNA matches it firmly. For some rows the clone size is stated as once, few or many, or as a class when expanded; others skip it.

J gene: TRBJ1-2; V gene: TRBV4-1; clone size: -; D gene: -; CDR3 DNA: TGCGCCAGCAGCCAAAGTCTAGCTAACTATGGCTACACCTTC; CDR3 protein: CASSQSLANYGYTF
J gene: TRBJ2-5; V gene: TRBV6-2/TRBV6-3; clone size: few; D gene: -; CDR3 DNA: -; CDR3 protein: CASSSSNQGGLGETQYF
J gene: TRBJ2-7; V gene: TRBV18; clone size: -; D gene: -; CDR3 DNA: TGTGCCAGCTCACCACCGGAATCGGTTTTCTACGAGCAGTACTTC; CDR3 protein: CASSPPESVFYEQYF
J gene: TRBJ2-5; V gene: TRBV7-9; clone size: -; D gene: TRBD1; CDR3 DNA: TGTGCCAGCAGCTTAGTCGGGACAGAAGAGACCCAGTACTTC; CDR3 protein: CASSLVGTEETQYF
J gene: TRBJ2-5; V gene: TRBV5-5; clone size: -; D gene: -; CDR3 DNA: TGTGCCAGCAGCTTCGAGGGGGAGACCCAGTACTTC; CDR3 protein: CASSFEGETQYF
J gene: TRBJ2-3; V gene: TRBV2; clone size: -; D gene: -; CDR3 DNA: TGTGCCAGCACCCGCGAGGATACGCAGTATTTT; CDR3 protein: CASTREDTQYF
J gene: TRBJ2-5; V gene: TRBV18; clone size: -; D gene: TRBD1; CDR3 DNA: TGTGCCAGCTCAACGACAGGGGGCGTGATAGAGACCCAGTACTTC; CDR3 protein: CASSTTGGVIETQYF
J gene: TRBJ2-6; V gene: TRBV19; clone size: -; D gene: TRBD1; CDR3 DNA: TGTGCCAGTAGTACACAGGGGAACGGGGCCAACGTCCTGACTTTC; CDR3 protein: CASSTQGNGANVLTF
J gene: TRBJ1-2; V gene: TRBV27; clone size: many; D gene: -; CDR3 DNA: TGTGCCAGCAGCCAGGGCCTAAGCGAGGGCTACACCTTC; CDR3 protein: CASSQGLSEGYTF
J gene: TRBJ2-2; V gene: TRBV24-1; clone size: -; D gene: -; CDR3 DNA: TGTGCCACCAGTGATTCCGACAGACCCGGGGAGCTGTTTTTT; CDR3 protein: CATSDSDRPGELFF
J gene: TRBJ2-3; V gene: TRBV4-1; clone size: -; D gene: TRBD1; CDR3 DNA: TGCGCCAGCAGCCAAGACTCCGGGACAGGGGGGGATACGCAGTATTTT; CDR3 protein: CASSQDSGTGGDTQYF
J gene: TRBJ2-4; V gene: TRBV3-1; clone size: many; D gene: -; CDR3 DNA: TGTGCCAGCAGCCAAGATTCCATTCGGGGTCTTCAGTACTTC; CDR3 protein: CASSQDSIRGLQYF
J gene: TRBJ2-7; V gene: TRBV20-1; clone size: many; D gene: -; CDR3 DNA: TGCAGTGCTAGAAAGTGGGAGCAGGTTTTCCACGAGCAGTACTTC; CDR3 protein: CSARKWEQVFHEQYF
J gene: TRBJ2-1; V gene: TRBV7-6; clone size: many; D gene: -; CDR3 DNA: TGTGCCAGCAGCTTAGGAGGGGGGCCGGATGAGCAGTTCTTC; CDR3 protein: CASSLGGGPDEQFF
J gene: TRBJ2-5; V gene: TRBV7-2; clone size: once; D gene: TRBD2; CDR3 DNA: TGTGCCAGCAGCTTAGGCGGGACTAGCGATGGGACCCAGTACTTC; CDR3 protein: CASSLGGTSDGTQYF
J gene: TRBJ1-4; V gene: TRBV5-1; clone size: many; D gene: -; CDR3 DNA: TGCGCCAGCAGCTTGACAGCCACTAATGAAAAACTGTTTTTT; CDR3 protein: CASSLTATNEKLFF
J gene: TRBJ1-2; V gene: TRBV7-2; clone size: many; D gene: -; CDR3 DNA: TGTGCCAGCAGCTTCGGACAGAGGAACTATGGCTACACCTTC; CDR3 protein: CASSFGQRNYGYTF
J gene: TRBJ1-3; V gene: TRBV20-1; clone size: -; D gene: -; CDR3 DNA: TGCAGTGCTGTCAAGGGGGTGGGTGGAAACACCATATATTTT; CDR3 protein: CSAVKGVGGNTIYF
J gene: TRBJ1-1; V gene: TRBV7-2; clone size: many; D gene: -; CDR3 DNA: TGTGCCAGCAGCGGTGGGACCGGCACTGAAGCTTTCTTT; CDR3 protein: CASSGGTGTEAFF
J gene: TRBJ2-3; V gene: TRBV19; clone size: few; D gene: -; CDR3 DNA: TGTGCCAGTAGCCCCACGGTAGGGGATTATACGCAGTATTTT; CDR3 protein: CASSPTVGDYTQYF
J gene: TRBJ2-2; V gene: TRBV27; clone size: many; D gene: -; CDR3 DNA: TGTGCCAGCAGTTTCCAAAAGACACCTTCGAACACCGGGGAGCTGTTTTTT; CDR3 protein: CASSFQKTPSNTGELFF
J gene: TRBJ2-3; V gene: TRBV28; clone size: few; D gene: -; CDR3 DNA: TGTGCCAGCAGTTCCCAACCCCAGGGTGTGAGCACAGATACGCAGTATTTT; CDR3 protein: CASSSQPQGVSTDTQYF
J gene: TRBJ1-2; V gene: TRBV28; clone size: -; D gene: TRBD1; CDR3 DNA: TGTGCCAGCAGTCCCTCGGGACAGAACTGGGACTATGGCTACACCTTC; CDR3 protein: CASSPSGQNWDYGYTF
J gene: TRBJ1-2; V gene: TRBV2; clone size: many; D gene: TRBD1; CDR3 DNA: TGTGCCAGCAGTGAACTACAAGGGACAGCAGGCTACACCTTC; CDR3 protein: CASSELQGTAGYTF
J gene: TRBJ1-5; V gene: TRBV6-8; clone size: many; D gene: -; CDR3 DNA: TGTGCCAGCAGTTTCGGGGGGATCGGATTCATTAATCAGCCCCAGCATTTT; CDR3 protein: CASSFGGIGFINQPQHF
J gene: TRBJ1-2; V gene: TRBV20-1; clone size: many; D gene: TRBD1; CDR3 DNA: TGCAGTGCTAGAGATTTTGGGAACAGGGGGCGGGTTAACTATGGCTACACCTTC; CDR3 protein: CSARDFGNRGRVNYGYTF
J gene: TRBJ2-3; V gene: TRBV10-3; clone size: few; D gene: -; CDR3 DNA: TGTGCCACCCAAGGGGGAGGGACCTTCACAGATACGCAGTATTTT; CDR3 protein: CATQGGGTFTDTQYF
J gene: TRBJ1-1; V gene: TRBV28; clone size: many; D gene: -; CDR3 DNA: TGTGCCAGCACCTCAAACGGGGCGCAGGTAGGCACTGAAGCTTTCTTT; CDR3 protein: CASTSNGAQVGTEAFF
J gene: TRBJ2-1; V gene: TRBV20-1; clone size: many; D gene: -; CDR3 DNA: TGCAGTGCTAGATTAGAGCGGGCGGGGTTCTTC; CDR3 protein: CSARLERAGFF
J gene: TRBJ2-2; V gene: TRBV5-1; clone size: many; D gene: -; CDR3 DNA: TGCGCCAGCAGCTTGGCCTCTGGTCTAGCCACCGGGGAGCTGTTTTTT; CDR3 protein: CASSLASGLATGELFF
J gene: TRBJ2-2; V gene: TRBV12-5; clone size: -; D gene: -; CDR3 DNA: TGTGCTAGGGGTTCCGGGGCCGCCGGGGAGCTGTTTTTT; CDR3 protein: CARGSGAAGELFF
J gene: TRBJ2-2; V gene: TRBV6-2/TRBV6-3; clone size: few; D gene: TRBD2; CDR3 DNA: TGTGCCAGCAGTTACTCTCCGCGGGAGAGAGACACCGGGGAGCTGTTTTTT; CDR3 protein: CASSYSPRERDTGELFF
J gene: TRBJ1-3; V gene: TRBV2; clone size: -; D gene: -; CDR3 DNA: TGTGCCAGCAGTTATAGAGCCCCCCACGACTCTGGAAACACCATATATTTT; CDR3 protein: CASSYRAPHDSGNTIYF
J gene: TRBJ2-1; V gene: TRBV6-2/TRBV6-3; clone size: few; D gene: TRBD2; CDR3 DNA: TGTGCCAGCAGGAGCGGCGGGAGCGGTAATGAGCAGTTCTTC; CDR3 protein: CASRSGGSGNEQFF
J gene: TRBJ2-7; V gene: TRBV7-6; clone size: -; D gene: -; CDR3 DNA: TGTGCCAGCAGCACCTCGCAGGGGTCCGAGCAGTACTTC; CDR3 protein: CASSTSQGSEQYF
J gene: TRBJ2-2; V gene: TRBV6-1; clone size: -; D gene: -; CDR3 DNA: TGTGCCAGCAGGTCGAGGGGGAGGGAGCTGTTTTTT; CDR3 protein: CASRSRGRELFF
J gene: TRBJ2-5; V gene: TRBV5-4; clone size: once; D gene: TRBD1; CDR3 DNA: TGTGCCAGCAGCTCTCCAGGGGGCGTAGAGACCCAGTACTTC; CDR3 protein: CASSSPGGVETQYF
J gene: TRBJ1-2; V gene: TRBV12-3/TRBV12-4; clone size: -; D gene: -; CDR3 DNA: TGTGCCAGCGCTCAATGGAGGGCGGGCTACACCTTC; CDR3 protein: CASAQWRAGYTF
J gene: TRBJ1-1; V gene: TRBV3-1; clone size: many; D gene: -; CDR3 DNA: TGTGCCAGCAGCCAAGGTTATTTTGGAGGGACTGAAGCTTTCTTT; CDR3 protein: CASSQGYFGGTEAFF
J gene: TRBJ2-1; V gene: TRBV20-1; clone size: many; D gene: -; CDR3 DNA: TGCAGTGCTAGCGGGGGCCCCTACAATGAGCAGTTCTTC; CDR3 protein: CSASGGPYNEQFF
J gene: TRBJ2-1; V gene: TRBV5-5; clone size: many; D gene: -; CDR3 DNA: TGTGCCAGCAGCTTTCTGCGGGGTTTCTACAATGAGCAGTTCTTC; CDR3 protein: CASSFLRGFYNEQFF
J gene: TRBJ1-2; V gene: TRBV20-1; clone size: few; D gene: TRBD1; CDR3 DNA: TGCAGTGCTTCAAAAGGGACAGTCTGTGGCTACACCTTC; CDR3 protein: CSASKGTVCGYTF
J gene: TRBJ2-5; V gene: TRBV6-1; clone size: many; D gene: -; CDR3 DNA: TGTGCCAGCAGAAGCGGGCCGCTTCGGGAGACCCAGTACTTC; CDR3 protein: CASRSGPLRETQYF
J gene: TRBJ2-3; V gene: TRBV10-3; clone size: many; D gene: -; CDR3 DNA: TGTGCCATCAATGACGGGGAATCTAGCACAGATACGCAGTATTTT; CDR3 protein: CAINDGESSTDTQYF
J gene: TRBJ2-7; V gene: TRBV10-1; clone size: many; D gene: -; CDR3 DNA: TGCGCCAGCAGTGAAACGGGGACGAGATCCTACGAGCAGTACTTC; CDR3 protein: CASSETGTRSYEQYF
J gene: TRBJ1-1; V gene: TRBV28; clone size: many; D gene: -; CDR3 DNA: TGTGCCAGCAGACCGTCTACAGGGATGGCTGAAGCTTTCTTT; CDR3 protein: CASRPSTGMAEAFF
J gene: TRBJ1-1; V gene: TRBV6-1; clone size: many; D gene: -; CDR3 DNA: TGTGCCAGCAGACCGTTGACCGCCAACACTGAAGCTTTCTTT; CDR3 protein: CASRPLTANTEAFF
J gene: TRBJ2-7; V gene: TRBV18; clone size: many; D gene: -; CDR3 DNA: TGTGCCAGCTCACCGCCCGGGAGCTACGAGCAGTACTTC; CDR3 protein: CASSPPGSYEQYF
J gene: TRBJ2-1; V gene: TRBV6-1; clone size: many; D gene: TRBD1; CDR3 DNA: TGTGCCAGCAGTAACGGGGGGACAGGGGGCCAAAATGAGCAGTTCTTC; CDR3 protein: CASSNGGTGGQNEQFF
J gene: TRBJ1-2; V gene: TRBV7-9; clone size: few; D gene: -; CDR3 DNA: TGTGCCAGCAGCCCCTCGACCGGGTCAAACTATGGCTACACCTTC; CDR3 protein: CASSPSTGSNYGYTF
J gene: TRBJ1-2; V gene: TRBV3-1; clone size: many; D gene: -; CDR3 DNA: TGTGCCAGCAGCCAAAGCCGCAGGAGGATGGTACGGGGTGGCTACACCTTC; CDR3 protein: CASSQSRRRMVRGGYTF
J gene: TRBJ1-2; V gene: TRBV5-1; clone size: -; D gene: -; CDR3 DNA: TGCGCCAGCAGCCCCCTGGAGGGACGCAACTATGGCTACACCTTC; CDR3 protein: CASSPLEGRNYGYTF
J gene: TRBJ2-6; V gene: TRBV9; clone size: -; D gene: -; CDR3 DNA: TGTGCCAGCAGCGTAGGAGCACACGGGGCCAACGTCCTGACTTTC; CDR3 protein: CASSVGAHGANVLTF
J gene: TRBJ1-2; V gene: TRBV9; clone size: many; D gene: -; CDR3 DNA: TGTGCCAGCAGCGTACAGGGTTTCAACTATGGCTACACCTTC; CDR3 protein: CASSVQGFNYGYTF
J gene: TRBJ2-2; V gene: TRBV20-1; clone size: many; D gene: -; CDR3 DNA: TGCAGTGCTAGAGATCAAGGGGGGACAGGGGAGCTGTTTTTT; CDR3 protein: CSARDQGGTGELFF
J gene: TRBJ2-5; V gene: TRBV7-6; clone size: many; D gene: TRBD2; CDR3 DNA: TGTGCCAGCAGACCACTAGCGGGGGGTGAAGAGACCCAGTACTTC; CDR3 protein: CASRPLAGGEETQYF
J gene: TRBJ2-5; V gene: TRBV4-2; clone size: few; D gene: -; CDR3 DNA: TGTGCCAGCAGCCCTGAGGTCGTCACAGGGAAGTTCGCAGAGACCCAGTACTTC; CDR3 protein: CASSPEVVTGKFAETQYF
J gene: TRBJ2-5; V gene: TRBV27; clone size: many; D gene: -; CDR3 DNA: TGTGCCAGCAGCTGGGGGGGGACACTGCAAGAGACCCAGTACTTC; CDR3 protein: CASSWGGTLQETQYF
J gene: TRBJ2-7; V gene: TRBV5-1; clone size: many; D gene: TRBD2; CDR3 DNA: TGCGCCAGCAGCTTGGCCGGGGGACTAGATGGCGAGCAGTACTTC; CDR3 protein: CASSLAGGLDGEQYF